This record concerns one T cell receptor (beta chain) sequence. There are 14 residues in the CDR3. With 4 bases removed from V and 0 bases from J, the gap between germline ends came to 9 bases. Looked up from germline, CDR1 is KGHDR and CDR2 is SFDVKD. This entry belongs to a study of T cells in Graves' hyperthyroidism and ophthalmopathy. There were TCR beta CDR3 regions amplified from RNA transcripts. HTBI primers drove first-round RT-PCR of the TCR CDR3. TCRdb redid the calling of the multiplex PCR reads with MiXCR, one entry per CDR3 protein. The data hold some 720,000 distinct CDR3 sequences, with 15% to 20% observed a single time. Patients aged 18 to 65 had newly diagnosed hyperthyroidism of under 2 months' duration.

Sequenced: blood. V usage is TRBV24-1 and J usage is TRBJ2-7, with D possibly being TRBD1 (6 bases). The receptor was isolated from a man younger than 35 with Graves' hyperthyroidism. The CDR3 spells CATSEGGPSYEQYF. CDR3 in DNA: TGTGCCACCAGTGAAGGGGGTCCCTCCTACGAGCAGTACTTC.